The T cell receptor (beta chain) described here comes from a study of T cell responses to AZD1222 COVID-19 vaccine. The data were produced by immunoSEQ multiplex PCR, yet TCRdb's version contains in-frame clones alone and is incomplete. Here the sample spans some 150,000 clones, roughly 93% being singletons. The V and J ends lost 0 bases and 4 bases, in that order; junction bases with no gene match: 7. The CDR3 loop spans 16 amino acids. Germline-derived CDR1 and CDR2 are LGHDT and YNNKEL (reference sequence). The study, taken as a whole, reports: CD4 TCRs covered the whole spike, strongest at regions 160-218 and 743-854. There were repertoire samples only from the period after the peak T cell response. When two AZD1222 doses had been given, Spike-specific TCR breadth and depth rose.

This clone appeared a few times. Its cognate antigen is unknown. The sequence derives from an adult in good health. V and J are TRBV3-1 (or the pseudogene TRBV3-2) and TRBJ2-5; TRBD1 matches at 8 bases. Specimen: peripheral blood, collected on day 0 of MenACWY control vaccination. The CDR3 DNA is TGTGCCAGCAGCCAAGACTTCCAGACAGGGGTAGAGACCCAGTACTTC. This sequence encodes CASSQDFQTGVETQYF.